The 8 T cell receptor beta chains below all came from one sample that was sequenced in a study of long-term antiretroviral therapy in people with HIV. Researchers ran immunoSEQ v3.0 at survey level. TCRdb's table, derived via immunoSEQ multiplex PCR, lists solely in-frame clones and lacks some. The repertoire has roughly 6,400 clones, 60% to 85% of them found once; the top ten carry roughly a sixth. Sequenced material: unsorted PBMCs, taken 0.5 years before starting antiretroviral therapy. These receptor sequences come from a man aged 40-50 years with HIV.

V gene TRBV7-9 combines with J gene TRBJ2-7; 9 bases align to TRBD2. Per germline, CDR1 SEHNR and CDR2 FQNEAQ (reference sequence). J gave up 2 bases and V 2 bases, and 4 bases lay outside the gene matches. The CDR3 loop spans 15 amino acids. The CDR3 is CASSLRGLATYEQYF. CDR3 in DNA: TGTGCCAGCAGCTTAAGGGGACTAGCCACCTACGAGCAGTACTTC.

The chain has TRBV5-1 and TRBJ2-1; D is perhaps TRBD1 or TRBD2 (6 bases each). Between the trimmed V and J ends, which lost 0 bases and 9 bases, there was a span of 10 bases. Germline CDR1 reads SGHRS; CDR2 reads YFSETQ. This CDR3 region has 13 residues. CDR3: CASSLEGGGEQFF. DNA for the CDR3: TGCGCCAGCAGCTTGGAGGGGGGCGGTGAGCAGTTCTTC.

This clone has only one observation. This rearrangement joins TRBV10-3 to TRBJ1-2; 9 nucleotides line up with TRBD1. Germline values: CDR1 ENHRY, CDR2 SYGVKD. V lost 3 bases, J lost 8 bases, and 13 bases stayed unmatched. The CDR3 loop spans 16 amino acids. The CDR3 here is CAISEGVVTGGGGYTF. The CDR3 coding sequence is TGTGCCATCAGTGAAGGAGTGGTTACAGGGGGCGGGGGCTACACCTTC.

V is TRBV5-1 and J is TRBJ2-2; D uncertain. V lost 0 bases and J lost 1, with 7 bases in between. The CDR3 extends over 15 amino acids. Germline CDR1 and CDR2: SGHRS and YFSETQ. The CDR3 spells CASSLVTLNTGELFF. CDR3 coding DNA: TGCGCCAGCAGCTTGGTTACTCTGAACACCGGGGAGCTGTTTTTT.

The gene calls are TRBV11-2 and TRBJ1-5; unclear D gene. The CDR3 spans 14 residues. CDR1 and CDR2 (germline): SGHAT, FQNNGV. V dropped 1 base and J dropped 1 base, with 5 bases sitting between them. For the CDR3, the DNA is TGTGCCAGCAGCTTAGGGTCGAGCAATCAGCCCCAGCATTTT. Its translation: CASSLGSSNQPQHF.

The chain's CDR3 is CASSIQGTSYEQYF. As DNA, the CDR3 is TGTGCCAGTAGTATACAGGGGACATCCTACGAGCAGTACTTC. The chain links TRBV19 to TRBJ2-7; D may be TRBD1 (6 bases). The CDR3 has 14 amino acids. Trimming took off 2 bases at V and 1 base at J, with 9 bases between the two ends. The germline CDR1 and CDR2 sequences are LNHDA and SQIVND (reference sequence).

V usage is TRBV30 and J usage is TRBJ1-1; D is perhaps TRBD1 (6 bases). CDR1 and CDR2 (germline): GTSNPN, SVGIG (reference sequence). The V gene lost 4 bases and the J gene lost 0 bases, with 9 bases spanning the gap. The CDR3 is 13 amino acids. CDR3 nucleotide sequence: TGTGCCTGGACGACAGGCGTGAACACTGAAGCTTTCTTT. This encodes CAWTTGVNTEAFF.

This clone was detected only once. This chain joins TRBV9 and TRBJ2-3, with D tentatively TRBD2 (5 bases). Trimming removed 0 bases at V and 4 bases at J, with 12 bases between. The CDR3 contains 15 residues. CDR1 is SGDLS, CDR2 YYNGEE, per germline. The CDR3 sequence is CASSVALAGPDTQYF. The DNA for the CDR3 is TGTGCCAGCAGCGTAGCCCTAGCTGGGCCAGATACGCAGTATTTT.